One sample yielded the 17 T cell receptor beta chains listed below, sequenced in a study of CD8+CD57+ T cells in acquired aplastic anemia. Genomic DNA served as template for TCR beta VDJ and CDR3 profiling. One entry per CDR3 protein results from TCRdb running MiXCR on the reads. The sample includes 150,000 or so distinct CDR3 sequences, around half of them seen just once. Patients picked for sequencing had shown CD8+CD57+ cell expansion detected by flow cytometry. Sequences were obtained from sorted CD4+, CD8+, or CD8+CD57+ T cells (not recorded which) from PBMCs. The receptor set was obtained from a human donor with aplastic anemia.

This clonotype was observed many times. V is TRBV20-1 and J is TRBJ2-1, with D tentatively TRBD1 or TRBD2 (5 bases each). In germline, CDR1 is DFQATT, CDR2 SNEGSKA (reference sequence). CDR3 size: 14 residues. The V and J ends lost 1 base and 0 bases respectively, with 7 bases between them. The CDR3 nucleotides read TGCAGTGCTAGAGCTGGGGGCTCCTACAATGAGCAGTTCTTC. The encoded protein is CSARAGGSYNEQFF.

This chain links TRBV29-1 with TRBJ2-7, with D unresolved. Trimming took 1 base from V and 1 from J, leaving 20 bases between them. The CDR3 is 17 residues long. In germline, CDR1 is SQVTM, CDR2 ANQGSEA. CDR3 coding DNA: TGCAGCGTTGAAGCCCCTACCGATGGGTACTCATCCTACGAGCAGTACTTC. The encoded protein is CSVEAPTDGYSSYEQYF.

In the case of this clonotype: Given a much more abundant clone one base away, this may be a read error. The CDR3: CASSSPRGSGNEKLFF. For the CDR3, the DNA is TGTGCCAGCAGCTCACCCAGGGGGAGCGGGAATGAAAAACTGTTTTTT. The chain recombines TRBV11-1 with TRBJ1-4; TRBD1 agrees at 7 bases. Unmatched junction bases numbered 10, after V lost 4 bases and J lost 5 bases. This CDR3 is built from 16 residues. The germline CDR1 and CDR2 sequences are SGHAT and FQDESV (reference sequence).

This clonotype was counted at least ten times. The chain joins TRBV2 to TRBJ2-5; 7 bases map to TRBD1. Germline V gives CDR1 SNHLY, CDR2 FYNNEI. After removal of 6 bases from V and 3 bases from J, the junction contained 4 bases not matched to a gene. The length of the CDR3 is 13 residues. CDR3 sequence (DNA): TGTGCCAGCAGACCCGGGACAGAAGAGACCCAGTACTTC. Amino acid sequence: CASRPGTEETQYF. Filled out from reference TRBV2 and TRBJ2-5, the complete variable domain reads EPEVTQTPSHQVTQMGQEVILRCVPISNHLYFYWYRQILGQKVEFLVSFYNNEISEKSEIFDDQFSVERPDGSNFTLKIRSTKLEDSAMYFCASRPGTEETQYFGPGTRLLVL.

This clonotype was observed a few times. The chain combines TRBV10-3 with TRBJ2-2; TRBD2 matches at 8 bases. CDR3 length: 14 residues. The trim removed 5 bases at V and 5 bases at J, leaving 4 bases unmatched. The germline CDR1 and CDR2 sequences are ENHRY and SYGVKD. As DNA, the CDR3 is TGTGCCATCAGTTGGGCTAGCGGGACCGGGGAGCTGTTTTTT. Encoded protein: CAISWASGTGELFF.

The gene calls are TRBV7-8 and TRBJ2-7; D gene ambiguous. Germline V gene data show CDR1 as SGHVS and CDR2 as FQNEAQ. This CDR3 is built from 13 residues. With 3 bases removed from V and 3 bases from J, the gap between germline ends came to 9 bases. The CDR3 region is CASSFTQFYEQYF. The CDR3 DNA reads TGTGCCAGCAGCTTCACCCAATTCTACGAGCAGTACTTC.

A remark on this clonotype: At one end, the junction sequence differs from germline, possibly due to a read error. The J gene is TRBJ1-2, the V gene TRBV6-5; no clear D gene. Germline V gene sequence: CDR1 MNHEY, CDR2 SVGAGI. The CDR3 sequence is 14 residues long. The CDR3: CASSWQVSNYGHTF. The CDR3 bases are TGTGCCAGCAGTTGGCAAGTCTCTAACTATGGCCACACCTTC.

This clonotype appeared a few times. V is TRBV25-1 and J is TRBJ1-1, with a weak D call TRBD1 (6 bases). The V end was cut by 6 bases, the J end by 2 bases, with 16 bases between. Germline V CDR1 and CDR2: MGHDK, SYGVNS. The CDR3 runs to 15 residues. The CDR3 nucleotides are TGTGCCAGCAGCGCTCCCGACAGGACTAACACTGAAGCTTTCTTT. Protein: CASSAPDRTNTEAFF.

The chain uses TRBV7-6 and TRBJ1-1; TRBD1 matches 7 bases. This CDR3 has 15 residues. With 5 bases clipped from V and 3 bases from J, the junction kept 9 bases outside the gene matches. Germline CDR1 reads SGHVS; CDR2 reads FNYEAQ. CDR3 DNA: TGTGCCAGCAGCGTGGTAGGGGGCTCGTACACTGAAGCTTTCTTT. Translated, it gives CASSVVGGSYTEAFF.

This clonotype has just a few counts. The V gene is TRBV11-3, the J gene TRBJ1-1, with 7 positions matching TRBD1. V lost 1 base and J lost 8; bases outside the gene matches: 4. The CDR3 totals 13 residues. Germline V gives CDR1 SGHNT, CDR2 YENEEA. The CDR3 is CASSLVGTAEAFF. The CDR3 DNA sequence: TGTGCCAGCAGCTTAGTGGGGACAGCGGAAGCTTTCTTT.

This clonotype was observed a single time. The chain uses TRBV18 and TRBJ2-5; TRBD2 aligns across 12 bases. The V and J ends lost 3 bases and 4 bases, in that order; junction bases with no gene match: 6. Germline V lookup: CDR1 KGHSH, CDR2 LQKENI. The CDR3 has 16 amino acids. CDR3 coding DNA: TGTGCCAGCTCACCCTCTAGCGGGAGGGCCCTAGAGACCCAGTACTTC. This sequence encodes CASSPSSGRALETQYF.

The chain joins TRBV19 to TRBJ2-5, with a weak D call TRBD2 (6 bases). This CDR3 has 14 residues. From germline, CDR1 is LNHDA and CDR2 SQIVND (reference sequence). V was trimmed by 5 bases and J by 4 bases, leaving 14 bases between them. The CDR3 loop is CASSQVMGGETQYF. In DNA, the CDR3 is TGTGCCAGTAGTCAAGTCATGGGGGGAGAGACCCAGTACTTC.

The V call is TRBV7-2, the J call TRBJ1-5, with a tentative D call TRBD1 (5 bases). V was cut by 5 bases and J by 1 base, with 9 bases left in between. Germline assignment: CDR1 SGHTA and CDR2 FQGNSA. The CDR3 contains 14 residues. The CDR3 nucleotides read TGTGCCAGCAGCCGACGGGACAGCAATCAGCCCCAGCATTTT. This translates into CASSRRDSNQPQHF.

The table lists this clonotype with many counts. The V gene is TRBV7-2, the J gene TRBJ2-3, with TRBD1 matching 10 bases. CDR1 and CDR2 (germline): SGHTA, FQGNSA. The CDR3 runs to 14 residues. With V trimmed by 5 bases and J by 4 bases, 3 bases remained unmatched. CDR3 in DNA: TGTGCCAGCAGCCCCGGGACAGGGGCAGATACGCAGTATTTT. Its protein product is CASSPGTGADTQYF.

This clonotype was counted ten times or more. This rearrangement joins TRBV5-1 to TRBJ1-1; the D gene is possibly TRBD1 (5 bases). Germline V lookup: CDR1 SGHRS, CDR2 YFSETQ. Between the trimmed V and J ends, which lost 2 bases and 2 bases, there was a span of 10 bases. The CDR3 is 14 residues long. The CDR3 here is CASSLVTANTEAFF. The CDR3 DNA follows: TGCGCCAGCAGCTTAGTGACAGCCAACACTGAAGCTTTCTTT.

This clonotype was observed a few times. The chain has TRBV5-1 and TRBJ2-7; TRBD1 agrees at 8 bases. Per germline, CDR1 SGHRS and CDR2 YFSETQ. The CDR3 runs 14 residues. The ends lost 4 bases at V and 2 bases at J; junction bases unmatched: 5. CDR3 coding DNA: TGCGCCAGCAGCCTGAGGACAGGGCCCTACGAGCAGTACTTC. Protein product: CASSLRTGPYEQYF.

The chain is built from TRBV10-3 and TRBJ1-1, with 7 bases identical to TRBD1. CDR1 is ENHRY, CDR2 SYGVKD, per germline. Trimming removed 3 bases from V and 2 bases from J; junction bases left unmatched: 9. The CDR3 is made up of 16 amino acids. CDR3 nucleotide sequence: TGTGCCATCAGTGAAGGGACAGCCAAATTAAACACTGAAGCTTTCTTT. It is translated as CAISEGTAKLNTEAFF.